This is a list of T cell receptor beta chains from one sample in a study of T cells expressing NK-cell markers. TCRdb derives one entry per CDR3 protein from the 5' RACE reads, leaving out DNA. Recorded for this sample: a few hundred thousand distinct CDR3 sequences. The sequencing sample was made of blood T cells: a sorted CD56 or NKG2C T cell subset, CD4+ or CD8+ T cells, or bulk PBMC T cells (not recorded which). The receptors were sampled from a man between 18 and 29 years old in good health. Each CDR3 is given with its conserved first and last residue.

J gene,V gene,CDR3 length,CDR3 protein
TRBJ1-6,TRBV5-1,15,CASSLAGQRNSPLHF
TRBJ1-1,TRBV19,14,CASSMTGQNTEAFF
TRBJ2-1,TRBV5-1,14,CASSPANRANEQFF
TRBJ2-1,TRBV5-5,12,CASSLRINEQFF
TRBJ2-1,TRBV15,17,CATSRGIRDYRYNEQFF
TRBJ2-1,TRBV11-2,14,CATGDSLFHNEQFF
TRBJ2-1,TRBV7-2,14,CASSPTSGRNEQFF
TRBJ2-5,TRBV15,15,CATRTGWEGEETQYF
TRBJ2-1,TRBV19,14,CASAWGGPYNEQFF
TRBJ2-5,TRBV20-1,15,CSARFLGQGQETQYF
TRBJ2-3,TRBV12-3/TRBV12-4,15,CASSPVRPSTDTQYF
TRBJ2-5,TRBV5-1,15,CASSLGDYRGETQYF
TRBJ2-3,TRBV24-1,19,CATSDLPGWTTGPTDTQYF
TRBJ1-1,TRBV12-3/TRBV12-4,13,CASSLDTGTEAFF
TRBJ2-5,TRBV25-1,14,CASSVGQTQGPQYF
TRBJ1-3,TRBV6-1,15,CASSGGKYSGNTIYF
TRBJ2-4,TRBV6-1,16,CASSQAVGTLANIQYF
TRBJ1-5,TRBV3-1,14,CASSLSGGDQPQHF
TRBJ2-5,TRBV10-3,15,CAISQATGIQETQYF
TRBJ2-1,TRBV10-3,13,CAIRDGLAGEQFF
TRBJ2-2,TRBV5-1,14,CASSLEWLTGELFF
TRBJ2-2,TRBV29-1,13,CSVHRGYPGELFF
TRBJ1-5,TRBV20-1,14,CSASGGGSNQPQHF
TRBJ1-1,TRBV20-1,14,CSARDPRGAAEAFF
TRBJ1-5,TRBV12-3/TRBV12-4,16,CASSFQSGAGDQPQHF
TRBJ2-1,TRBV7-3,18,CASSPDIIPLSSYNEQFF